The clone carrying this T cell receptor beta chain was seen many times. V was pared by 5 bases and J by 8 bases, with 14 bases between. This CDR3 has 12 amino acids. Germline V lookup: CDR1 DFQATT, CDR2 SNEGSKA (reference sequence). The sample belongs to a study of spatial heterogeneity in lung cancer. One entry per CDR3 protein, called by TCRdb with MiXCR from the 5' RACE reads. The table records about 36,000 distinct CDR3 sequences, about 7.9% of them present only once. Specified time point: blood at routine non-recurrence follow-up after resection. Whole RNA, which was extracted from tumor, nontumor lung tissue or frozen PBMC, was sequenced without any cell sorting.

The rearrangement uses TRBV20-1 and TRBJ2-3; perhaps TRBD2 as D (5 bases). The TCR comes from a male donor with early-stage non-small cell lung cancer. This specimen consisted of PBMCs, obtained at follow-up. CDR3 bases: TGCAGTGCTCTAGCCAGCTTTGTTACGCAGTATTTT. It codes for CSALASFVTQYF.